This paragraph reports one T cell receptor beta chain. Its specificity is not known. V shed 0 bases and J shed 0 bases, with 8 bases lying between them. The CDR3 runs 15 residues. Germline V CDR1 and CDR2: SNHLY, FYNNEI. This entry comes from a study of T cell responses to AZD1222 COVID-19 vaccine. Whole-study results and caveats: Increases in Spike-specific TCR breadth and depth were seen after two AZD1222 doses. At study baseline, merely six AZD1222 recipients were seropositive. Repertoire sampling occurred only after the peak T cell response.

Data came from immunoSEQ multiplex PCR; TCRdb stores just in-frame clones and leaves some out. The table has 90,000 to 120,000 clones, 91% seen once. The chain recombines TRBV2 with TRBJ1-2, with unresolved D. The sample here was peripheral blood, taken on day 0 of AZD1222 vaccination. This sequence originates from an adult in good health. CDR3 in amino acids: CASSEALASNYGYTF. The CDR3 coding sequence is TGTGCCAGCAGTGAAGCGCTTGCCTCTAACTATGGCTACACCTTC.